These 3 T cell receptor beta chains were sequenced from one sample in a study of shared clonotypes between healthy human individuals. Clones were read by immunoSEQ multiplex PCR, and TCRdb kept only the in-frame ones, dropping some. Found here are 600,000 to 800,000 clones, approximately 72% of them singletons; the top ten hold over 1.5%. Sequencing was done on a sample of memory CD4+ T cells sorted from blood. The subset was: CD45RA-negative fraction. Source of these receptors: a woman in her 30s in good health.

This CDR3 reads CASSHALAGGNTDTQYF. The CDR3 coding sequence is TGCGCCAGCAGCCATGCTCTAGCGGGAGGGAACACAGATACGCAGTATTTT. The V call is TRBV4-1, the J call TRBJ2-3, with TRBD2 identical over 12 bases. The CDR3 is 17 residues long. V lost 3 bases, J lost 2 bases, and 6 bases stayed unmatched. Germline V gives CDR1 MGHRA, CDR2 YSYEKL.

The chain recombines TRBV4-2 with TRBJ1-4, with TRBD1 matching over 9 bases. CDR1 and CDR2 from the germline V gene are LGHNA and YNFKEQ. Unmatched junction bases numbered 9, after V lost 5 bases and J lost 5 bases. The CDR3 runs to 16 residues. CDR3 in amino acids: CASSTQPGTGNEKLFF. Written as DNA, the CDR3 is TGTGCCAGCAGCACACAGCCCGGGACAGGGAATGAAAAACTGTTTTTT.

J is TRBJ1-3 and V is TRBV18; TRBD1 matches 7 bases. Trimming at V came to 3 bases and at J to 2 bases, leaving 4 bases not matched to a gene. The CDR3 contains 15 residues. Germline V CDR1 and CDR2: KGHSH, LQKENI. CDR3 sequence reads: CASSPRTGAGNTIYF. The CDR3 nucleotides read TGTGCCAGCTCACCCCGTACAGGGGCTGGAAACACCATATATTTT.